A selection of T cell receptor beta chains follows, all from one sample in a study of blood T cell repertoires in COVID-19. The data were produced by immunoSEQ multiplex PCR, yet TCRdb's version contains in-frame clones alone and is incomplete. This table has 75,000 to 80,000 clones, around nine tenths appearing once. The specimen was peripheral blood. The receptors derive from a human donor in a cohort sampled during active COVID-19. The CDR3 runs from the conserved cysteine through the conserved F or W. Each record gives: CDR3 length, clone size, J gene, V gene, D gene, CDR3 protein, CDR3 DNA. The D gene is left open where the match is weak. Not all rows give a size; the values are once, few, many and, for expanded clones, a class.

length: 14; size: once; J: TRBJ2-7; V: TRBV15; D: TRBD1; CDR3: CATRSGTDAYEQYF; DNA: TGTGCCACCAGATCCGGGACAGACGCCTACGAGCAGTACTTC
length: 18; size: .; J: TRBJ2-7; V: TRBV28; D: TRBD2; CDR3: CASSLWQREALSSYEQYF; DNA: TGTGCCAGCAGTTTGTGGCAGCGGGAGGCGCTGAGCTCCTACGAGCAGTACTTC
length: 18; size: .; J: TRBJ1-3; V: TRBV19; D: TRBD1; CDR3: CASRPGTGGRQAGNTIYF; DNA: TGTGCCAGTAGACCCGGGACAGGGGGCCGTCAAGCAGGAAACACCATATATTTT
length: 15; size: .; J: TRBJ2-1; V: TRBV3-1/TRBV3-2; D: TRBD2; CDR3: CASSQESGNYNEQFF; DNA: TGTGCCAGCAGCCAAGAAAGCGGGAACTACAATGAGCAGTTCTTC
length: 16; size: .; J: TRBJ2-1; V: TRBV27; D: TRBD2; CDR3: CASTGGGWRGYNEQFF; DNA: TGTGCCAGCACTGGGGGGGGGTGGCGGGGATACAATGAGCAGTTCTTC
length: 14; size: .; J: TRBJ2-1; V: TRBV5-1; D: .; CDR3: CASSLVGVGNEQFF; DNA: TGCGCCAGCAGCTTGGTCGGGGTCGGCAATGAGCAGTTCTTC
length: 16; size: .; J: TRBJ2-5; V: TRBV5-1; D: TRBD1; CDR3: CASSNRDRGPQETQYF; DNA: TGCGCCAGCAGTAACCGGGACAGGGGGCCCCAAGAGACCCAGTACTTC
length: 15; size: .; J: TRBJ2-7; V: TRBV7-9; D: .; CDR3: CASSPQGLSSYEQYF; DNA: TGTGCCAGCAGCCCACAGGGCTTAAGCTCCTACGAGCAGTACTTC
length: 17; size: .; J: TRBJ2-5; V: TRBV5-4; D: TRBD2; CDR3: CASSLQLAGGPRETQYF; DNA: TGTGCCAGCAGCTTGCAACTAGCGGGAGGGCCCAGAGAGACCCAGTACTTC
length: 14; size: once; J: TRBJ2-7; V: TRBV7-6; D: .; CDR3: CASSKTGGSYEQYF; DNA: TGTGCCAGCAGCAAGACCGGCGGTTCCTACGAGCAGTACTTC
length: 13; size: .; J: TRBJ1-1; V: TRBV19; D: .; CDR3: CASTNQRGTEAFF; DNA: TGTGCCAGTACCAATCAAAGGGGCACTGAAGCTTTCTTT
length: 14; size: once; J: TRBJ2-1; V: TRBV6-5; D: .; CDR3: CASSHSTVYNEQFF; DNA: TGTGCCAGCAGCCACTCGACAGTCTACAATGAGCAGTTCTTC
length: 15; size: .; J: TRBJ1-3; V: TRBV5-1; D: TRBD1; CDR3: CASSSQGVSGNTIYF; DNA: TGCGCCAGCAGCTCACAGGGGGTCTCTGGAAACACCATATATTTT
length: 13; size: .; J: TRBJ2-5; V: TRBV7-9; D: .; CDR3: CASSKTSVETQYF; DNA: TGTGCCAGCTCCAAGACTAGTGTAGAGACCCAGTACTTC
length: 15; size: .; J: TRBJ2-7; V: TRBV11-1; D: .; CDR3: CASGIDRPISYEQYF; DNA: TGTGCCAGCGGCATAGACAGGCCAATCTCCTACGAGCAGTACTTC
length: 13; size: once; J: TRBJ2-5; V: TRBV28; D: .; CDR3: CASRLQGQETQYF; DNA: TGTGCCAGCAGGCTGCAGGGTCAAGAGACCCAGTACTTC
length: 18; size: .; J: TRBJ1-5; V: TRBV28; D: TRBD1; CDR3: CASNTPGQGDYSNQPQHF; DNA: TGTGCCAGCAATACACCGGGACAGGGCGACTATAGCAATCAGCCCCAGCATTTT
length: 19; size: .; J: TRBJ2-2; V: TRBV9; D: TRBD2; CDR3: CASSASGGLAGGLAGELFF; DNA: TGTGCCAGCAGCGCATCCGGGGGACTAGCGGGAGGTTTAGCCGGGGAGCTGTTTTTT
length: 15; size: .; J: TRBJ2-7; V: TRBV27; D: TRBD2; CDR3: CASSRTSGASYEQYF; DNA: TGTGCCAGCAGTCGCACTAGCGGAGCCTCCTACGAGCAGTACTTC
length: 17; size: .; J: TRBJ2-2; V: TRBV10-3; D: TRBD1; CDR3: CAIKSFRRDSFTGELFF; DNA: TGTGCCATCAAATCGTTTCGACGGGACAGCTTCACCGGGGAGCTGTTTTTT
length: 13; size: .; J: TRBJ2-1; V: TRBV2; D: .; CDR3: CASSDGDRNEQFF; DNA: TGTGCCAGCAGTGACGGGGATCGCAATGAGCAGTTCTTC
length: 15; size: .; J: TRBJ1-4; V: TRBV3-1/TRBV3-2; D: TRBD1; CDR3: CASSQYTGGNEKLFF; DNA: TGTGCCAGCAGCCAGTATACAGGGGGCAATGAAAAACTGTTTTTT
length: 16; size: .; J: TRBJ1-1; V: TRBV3-1/TRBV3-2; D: TRBD1; CDR3: CASSQKQWTGGTEAFF; DNA: TGTGCCAGCAGCCAAAAACAATGGACAGGGGGCACTGAAGCTTTCTTT
length: 15; size: .; J: TRBJ2-3; V: TRBV7-3; D: .; CDR3: CASSPTNRATDTQYF; DNA: TGTGCCAGCAGCCCGACAAACAGGGCCACAGATACGCAGTATTTT
length: 14; size: .; J: TRBJ2-7; V: TRBV27; D: .; CDR3: CASSLVGRTYEQYF; DNA: TGTGCCAGCAGTTTGGTCGGCAGGACCTACGAGCAGTACTTC
length: 15; size: .; J: TRBJ1-1; V: TRBV18; D: TRBD1; CDR3: CASSPMTGRNTEAFF; DNA: TGTGCCAGCTCACCTATGACAGGGCGGAACACTGAAGCTTTCTTT
length: 14; size: .; J: TRBJ1-1; V: TRBV28; D: .; CDR3: CASSLNPSGTEAFF; DNA: TGTGCCAGCAGTTTAAACCCCTCAGGCACTGAAGCTTTCTTT